The T cell receptor (beta chain) described here comes from a study of CD4 and CD8 cells across lung adenocarcinoma regions. This clonotype was observed a few times. One entry per CDR3 protein results from TCRdb running MiXCR on the PCR reads. The repertoire includes nearly 7,000 distinct CDR3 sequences, roughly 54% of them detected once, and roughly 40% sits in the top ten. From germline, CDR1 is SGHAT and CDR2 FQNNGV. V gave up 3 bases and J gave up 6 bases, with 9 bases separating them. The CDR3 spans 13 residues. The specimen sequenced was CD8+ T cells from the center of a lung tumor. The origin of this receptor is a male donor with lung adenocarcinoma. The CD4 and CD8 labels of this study may be unreliable. The chain joins TRBV11-2 to TRBJ2-1; D may match TRBD1 or TRBD2 (5 bases each). The CDR3 is CASSFIGANEQFF. In DNA form, the CDR3 reads TGTGCCAGCAGCTTCATCGGGGCCAATGAGCAGTTCTTC.